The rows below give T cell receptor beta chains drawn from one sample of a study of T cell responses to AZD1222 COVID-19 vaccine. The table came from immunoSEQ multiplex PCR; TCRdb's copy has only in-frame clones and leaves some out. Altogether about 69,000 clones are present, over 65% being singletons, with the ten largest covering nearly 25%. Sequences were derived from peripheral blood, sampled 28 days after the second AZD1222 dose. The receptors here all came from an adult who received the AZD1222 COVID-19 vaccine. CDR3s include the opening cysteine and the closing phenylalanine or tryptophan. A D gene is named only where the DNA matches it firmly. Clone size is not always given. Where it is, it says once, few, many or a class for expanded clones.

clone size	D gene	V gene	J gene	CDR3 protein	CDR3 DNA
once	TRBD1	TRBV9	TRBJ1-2	CASSVGGQGLSNYGYTF	TGTGCCAGCAGCGTAGGCGGACAGGGACTATCTAACTATGGCTACACCTTC
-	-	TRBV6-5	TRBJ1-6	CASSYSSRGDNSPLHF	TGTGCCAGCAGTTACTCGTCCAGGGGCGATAATTCACCCCTCCACTTT
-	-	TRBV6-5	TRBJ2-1	CASSYGGREFF	TGTGCCAGCAGTTACGGCGGCAGGGAATTCTTC
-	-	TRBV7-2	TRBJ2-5	CASSPLAQETQYF	TGTGCCAGCAGCCCGCTAGCGCAAGAGACCCAGTACTTC
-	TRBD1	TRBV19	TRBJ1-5	CASSMGQGGSQPQHF	TGTGCCAGTAGTATGGGACAGGGGGGGAGCCAGCCCCAGCATTTT
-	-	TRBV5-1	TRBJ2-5	CASAGQIQETQYF	TGCGCCAGCGCGGGACAGATCCAAGAGACCCAGTACTTC
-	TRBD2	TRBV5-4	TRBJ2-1	CASSHDDDTGTRNEQFF	TGTGCCAGCAGCCACGATGACGATACCGGGACTAGAAATGAGCAGTTCTTC
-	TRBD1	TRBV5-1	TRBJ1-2	CASSLGGTGDNYGYTF	TGCGCCAGCAGCTTGGGGGGGACAGGCGACAACTATGGCTACACCTTC
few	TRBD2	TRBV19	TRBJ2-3	CATSPVAGEADTQYF	TGTGCCACATCCCCCGTAGCGGGGGAGGCAGATACGCAGTATTTT
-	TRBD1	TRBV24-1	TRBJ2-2	CATSDFKGQGAQGTGELFF	TGTGCCACCAGTGATTTTAAAGGACAGGGGGCGCAGGGCACCGGGGAGCTGTTTTTT
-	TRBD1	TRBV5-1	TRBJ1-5	CASSLVSWDRTPLWPQHF	TGCGCCAGCAGCTTGGTCAGCTGGGACAGGACCCCCTTATGGCCCCAGCATTTT
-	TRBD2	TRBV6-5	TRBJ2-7	CASTMTSGRYEQYF	TGTGCCAGCACCATGACTAGCGGGAGGTACGAGCAGTACTTC
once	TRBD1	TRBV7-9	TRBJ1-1	CASSPPGQAGTEAFF	TGTGCCAGCAGCCCACCTGGACAGGCCGGGACTGAAGCTTTCTTT
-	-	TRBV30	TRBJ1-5	CAWSVPGQPQHF	TGTGCCTGGAGTGTACCAGGGCAGCCCCAGCATTTT
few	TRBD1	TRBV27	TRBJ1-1	CASSFITGDRRNTEAFF	TGTGCCAGCAGTTTTATTACCGGGGACAGGAGGAACACTGAAGCTTTCTTT
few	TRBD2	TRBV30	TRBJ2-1	CAWSGGLAGVNEQFF	TGTGCCTGGAGTGGGGGACTAGCGGGAGTCAATGAGCAGTTCTTC
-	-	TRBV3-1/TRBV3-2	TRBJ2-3	CASSYSGSTDTQYF	TGTGCCAGCAGCTATAGCGGAAGCACAGATACGCAGTATTTT
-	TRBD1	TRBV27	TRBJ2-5	CASTATKAGGKETQYF	TGTGCCAGCACCGCCACCAAAGCAGGGGGCAAAGAGACCCAGTACTTC
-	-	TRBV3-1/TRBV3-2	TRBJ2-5	CASSQSETQYF	TGTGCCAGCAGCCAATCAGAGACCCAGTACTTC
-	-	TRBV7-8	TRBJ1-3	CASSPENSGNTIYF	TGTGCCAGCAGCCCCGAGAACTCTGGAAACACCATATATTTT